These 28 T cell receptor beta chains came from one sample sequenced in a study of blood T cell repertoires in COVID-19. The data were produced by immunoSEQ multiplex PCR, yet TCRdb's version contains in-frame clones alone and is incomplete. The data show some 190,000 clones, with 85% seen just once and about 20% held by the top ten. Input material: peripheral blood. These receptors all stem from a person aged 65 to 79 with COVID-19, enrolled during active disease.

V is TRBV2 and J is TRBJ1-1; maybe TRBD1 (6 bases). This CDR3 is built from 15 residues. V was clipped by 0 bases and J by 7 bases, with 15 bases between them. Germline CDR1 reads SNHLY; CDR2 reads FYNNEI. This CDR3 reads CASSEARGGGGEAFF. The CDR3, as DNA: TGTGCCAGCAGTGAAGCCCGGGGGGGCGGTGGTGAAGCTTTCTTT.

This chain uses TRBV2 with TRBJ2-1; tentative D call: TRBD2 (5 bases). The germline V and J ends were trimmed by 3 bases and 6 bases, with 12 bases remaining between them. From germline, CDR1 is SNHLY and CDR2 FYNNEI. The CDR3 consists of 14 residues. This chain's CDR3 is CASSDTRSGNEQFF. The CDR3 coding sequence is TGTGCCAGCAGTGATACTAGGTCGGGCAATGAGCAGTTCTTC. The full variable domain, in which reference TRBV2 and TRBJ2-1 provide the parts outside the CDR3, is EPEVTQTPSHQVTQMGQEVILRCVPISNHLYFYWYRQILGQKVEFLVSFYNNEISEKSEIFDDQFSVERPDGSNFTLKIRSTKLEDSAMYFCASSDTRSGNEQFFGPGTRLTVL.

This rearrangement joins TRBV4-3 to TRBJ2-2; 7 bases agree with TRBD1. The CDR3 is made up of 15 amino acids. After removal of 4 bases from V and 4 bases from J, the junction contained 6 bases not matched to a gene. Germline V gene lookup returns CDR1 LGHNA and CDR2 YSLEER. CDR3 protein: CASSPRQGRTGELFF. CDR3 in DNA: TGCGCCAGCAGCCCACGACAGGGTCGCACCGGGGAGCTGTTTTTT.

This clone has more than one count but fewer than ten. V usage is TRBV28 and J usage is TRBJ1-5, with 8 bases that match TRBD1. The germline V gene encodes CDR1 MDHEN and CDR2 SYDVKM. The J segment lost 2 bases and the V segment lost 5 bases, leaving 8 bases of the junction unmatched. The CDR3 totals 16 residues. CDR3 amino acids: CASSPYKDRGNQPQHF. Here the CDR3 DNA reads TGTGCCAGCAGTCCCTACAAGGACAGGGGCAATCAGCCCCAGCATTTT. Full variable domain (outside the CDR3, taken from reference TRBV28 and TRBJ1-5): DVKVTQSSRYLVKRTGEKVFLECVQDMDHENMFWYRQDPGLGLRLIYFSYDVKMKEKGDIPEGYSVSREKKERFSLILESASTNQTSMYLCASSPYKDRGNQPQHFGDGTRLSIL.

This clone was seen more than once but under ten times. This chain links TRBV7-6 with TRBJ2-3; 7 nucleotides line up with TRBD1. V was clipped by 5 bases and J by 4 bases; unmatched bases: 12. Germline CDR1 is SGHVS and CDR2 is FNYEAQ. The CDR3 loop spans 16 amino acids. The CDR3 loop reads CASSPTTTGFADTQYF. The CDR3 coding sequence is TGTGCCAGCAGCCCTACAACGACAGGGTTCGCAGATACGCAGTATTTT.

The chain couples TRBV3-1 (or the pseudogene TRBV3-2) to TRBJ1-2; the D gene is possibly TRBD1 (6 bases). V shed 3 bases and J shed 4 bases, with 15 bases lying between them. CDR3 length: 15 residues. Germline V CDR1 and CDR2: LGHDT, YNNKEL (reference sequence). CDR3 sequence reads: CASSQPGTLPYGYTF. The CDR3 nucleotides read TGTGCCAGCAGCCAGCCTGGGACACTGCCCTATGGCTACACCTTC.

The chain carries TRBV30 and TRBJ2-2; D is undetermined. Germline CDR1 and CDR2: GTSNPN and SVGIG (reference sequence). Trimming shortened V by 3 bases and J by 4 bases, and 6 bases separated the two germline ends. The CDR3 extends over 12 amino acids. The chain's CDR3 is CAWRDFTGELFF. CDR3 sequence (DNA): TGTGCCTGGAGAGACTTCACCGGGGAGCTGTTTTTT.

The chain couples TRBV28 to TRBJ2-4; 11 nucleotides agree with TRBD2. Unmatched junction bases numbered 5, after V lost 5 bases and J lost 5 bases. The CDR3 is made up of 15 amino acids. The germline gives CDR1 MDHEN, CDR2 SYDVKM. The CDR3 bases are TGTGCCAGCAGTGGACGACTAGCGGGGCAAAACATTCAGTACTTC. This gives the protein CASSGRLAGQNIQYF.

This rearrangement joins TRBV5-1 to TRBJ2-5; 7 bases line up with TRBD1. The CDR3 contains 14 residues. Trimming cost V 4 bases and J 5 bases; bases outside gene matches: 8. Germline V gene data show CDR1 as SGHRS and CDR2 as YFSETQ. CDR3 DNA sequence: TGCGCCAGCAGCAATAGACAGGGCAGCGAGACCCAGTACTTC. It is translated as CASSNRQGSETQYF.

The V gene is TRBV20-1, the J gene TRBJ1-6; D is ambiguous. Germline V gives CDR1 DFQATT, CDR2 SNEGSKA (reference sequence). V gave up 3 bases and J gave up 12 bases, with 6 bases separating them. The CDR3 length is 10 residues. CDR3 sequence: CSASREPLHF. DNA of the CDR3: TGCAGTGCTAGTCGGGAACCCCTCCACTTT.

The V call is TRBV29-1, the J call TRBJ1-2, with no clear D. Germline-derived CDR1 and CDR2 are SQVTM and ANQGSEA. The CDR3 sequence is 12 residues long. Trimming removed 4 bases from V and 2 bases from J, with 8 bases in between. The CDR3 DNA reads TGCAGCGTTGGAACAACAAACTATGGCTACACCTTC. As protein: CSVGTTNYGYTF.

The chain is built from TRBV10-3 and TRBJ1-4, with 12 bases identical to TRBD1. The CDR3 length is 16 residues. From germline, CDR1 is ENHRY and CDR2 SYGVKD. The V segment lost 8 bases and the J segment 8 bases; nucleotides outside the gene matches: 12. CDR3 DNA sequence: TGTGCCATCTCCGGGACAGGGGGCGGACGGGGAGAAAAACTGTTTTTT. Translation gives CAISGTGGGRGEKLFF.

The gene calls are TRBV5-1 and TRBJ1-1; TRBD1 is a possible D gene (5 bases). Trimming left V 0 bases short and J 6 bases short, with 15 bases between. The CDR3 totals 15 residues. Germline assignment: CDR1 SGHRS and CDR2 YFSETQ. DNA of the CDR3: TGCGCCAGCAGCTTGGCCATGGGGGGTCTTGCTGAAGCTTTCTTT. Translated, it gives CASSLAMGGLAEAFF.

The genes are TRBV6-2 or TRBV6-3 and TRBJ2-5; the D gene is possibly TRBD2 (6 bases). With 0 bases removed from V and 5 bases from J, the gap between germline ends came to 13 bases. CDR3 length: 15 residues. The germline gives CDR1 MNHEY, CDR2 SVGEGT. The CDR3 loop reads CASSYSGGVWETQYF. The CDR3 DNA sequence: TGTGCCAGCAGTTACTCCGGCGGGGTGTGGGAGACCCAGTACTTC.

The rearrangement joins TRBV9 to TRBJ1-3, with 10 nucleotides matching TRBD1. The V gene's germline CDR1 is SGDLS and CDR2 YYNGEE. The V gene end was trimmed by 3 bases and the J gene end by 6 bases; junction bases not matched to a gene: 6. The CDR3 runs to 15 residues. CDR3 bases: TGTGCCAGCAGCGGCCTGGGGACAGGGGTAAACACCATATATTTT. This gives the protein CASSGLGTGVNTIYF.

The chain has TRBV9 and TRBJ1-3; 11 positions match TRBD1. The CDR3 is 17 residues long. Germline V lookup: CDR1 SGDLS, CDR2 YYNGEE. The J segment lost 1 base and the V segment lost 4 bases, leaving 7 bases of the junction unmatched. The CDR3 loop is CASSPRDRGESGNTIYF. Written as DNA, the CDR3 is TGTGCCAGCAGCCCCCGGGACAGGGGGGAATCTGGAAACACCATATATTTT.

The V and J genes are TRBV2 and TRBJ2-4; TRBD2 aligns across 9 bases. In germline, CDR1 is SNHLY, CDR2 FYNNEI. With V trimmed by 5 bases and J by 8 bases, 7 bases remained unmatched. CDR3 length: 14 amino acids. The CDR3 sequence is CASSSSGIGHIQYF. Written as DNA, the CDR3 is TGTGCCAGCAGTTCTAGCGGGATCGGGCACATTCAGTACTTC.

The rearrangement joins TRBV4-3 to TRBJ2-7; TRBD2 matches 11 bases. V lost 0 bases, J lost 2 bases, and 9 bases stayed unmatched. CDR3 length: 18 residues. Germline V gene lookup returns CDR1 LGHNA and CDR2 YSLEER. The CDR3 loop reads CASSQEVAGGPRPYEQYF. In nucleotides, the CDR3 is TGCGCCAGCAGCCAAGAAGTAGCGGGAGGGCCGCGTCCCTACGAGCAGTACTTC.

The gene calls are TRBV10-2 and TRBJ2-1; 8 positions match TRBD2. J lost 4 bases, V lost 3 bases, and 2 bases had no gene match. The CDR3 consists of 14 residues. Germline values: CDR1 WSHSY, CDR2 SAAADI. The CDR3 DNA is TGCGCCAGCAGTGACCCGGGGGGGTACAATGAGCAGTTCTTC. Its protein is CASSDPGGYNEQFF.

This chain links TRBV19 with TRBJ1-5, with 12 bases identical to TRBD1. CDR1 and CDR2 from the germline V gene are LNHDA and SQIVND (reference sequence). Unmatched junction bases numbered 6, after V lost 5 bases and J lost 7 bases. CDR3 size: 15 residues. This CDR3 is CASSPRGQGAQPQHF. CDR3 DNA sequence: TGTGCCAGTAGTCCAAGGGGACAGGGGGCGCAGCCCCAGCATTTT.

Comment on this clone: Distinct nucleotide sequences in the sample also encode this CDR3. The J gene is TRBJ2-5, the V gene TRBV4-3, with D possibly matching TRBD2 (5 bases). Germline CDR1 reads LGHNA; CDR2 reads YSLEER. The CDR3 extends over 14 amino acids. V lost 0 bases to trimming and J lost 4 bases, with 9 bases between them. The DNA of the CDR3 is TGCGCCAGCAGCCAAGATACTAGTCGAGAGACCCAGTACTTC. Translated, it gives CASSQDTSRETQYF.

This chain links TRBV2 with TRBJ2-3; TRBD2 is a possible D gene (5 bases). V gave up 8 bases and J gave up 2 bases, with 17 bases separating them. This CDR3 contains 15 residues. CDR1 and CDR2 (germline): SNHLY, FYNNEI. CDR3 DNA sequence: TGTGCCAGCGCCAAGGTGGGGAGAAACACAGATACGCAGTATTTT. Amino acids: CASAKVGRNTDTQYF. Combining the CDR3 with reference TRBV2 and TRBJ2-3 gives the whole variable domain EPEVTQTPSHQVTQMGQEVILRCVPISNHLYFYWYRQILGQKVEFLVSFYNNEISEKSEIFDDQFSVERPDGSNFTLKIRSTKLEDSAMYFCASAKVGRNTDTQYFGPGTRLTVL.

The chain recombines TRBV5-5 with TRBJ1-1; 8 positions agree with TRBD1. Trimming removed 4 bases from V and 5 bases from J; junction bases left unmatched: 7. The CDR3 extends over 14 amino acids. Germline V gene data show CDR1 as SGHKS and CDR2 as YYEKEE (reference sequence). The CDR3: CASSGTGGLTEAFF. The CDR3 nucleotides read TGTGCCAGCAGCGGTACAGGGGGATTAACTGAAGCTTTCTTT. The full variable domain, in which reference TRBV5-5 and TRBJ1-1 provide the parts outside the CDR3, is DAGVTQSPTHLIKTRGQQVTLRCSPISGHKSVSWYQQVLGQGPQFIFQYYEKEERGRGNFPDRFSARQFPNYSSELNVNALLLGDSALYLCASSGTGGLTEAFFGQGTRLTVV.

As concerns this clone: A read error may account for a junction end that differs from germline. The CDR3 sequence: CATSDFSPRRYSEQFF. CDR3 nucleotide sequence: TGTGCCACCAGTGATTTCTCACCTCGTCGATACAGTGAGCAGTTCTTC. This chain connects TRBV24-1 to TRBJ2-1; no clear D gene. Germline lookup yields CDR1 KGHDR and CDR2 SFDVKD. This CDR3 is built from 16 residues.

This clone was detected only a few times. V and J are TRBV5-4 and TRBJ2-7; tentative D call: TRBD2 (6 bases). CDR1 is SGHNT and CDR2 is YYREEE in the germline V gene (reference sequence). Trimming shortened V by 0 bases and J by 3 bases, and 13 bases separated the two germline ends. This CDR3 region has 15 residues. CDR3 bases: TGTGCCAGCAGCTTGGAGGGCGGAGGGGACTACGAGCAGTACTTC. This sequence encodes CASSLEGGGDYEQYF.

The chain links TRBV5-6 to TRBJ1-6; D might be TRBD1 (6 bases). The germline V gene has CDR1 SGHDT and CDR2 YYEEEE. Trimming left V 0 bases short and J 8 bases short, with 12 bases between. CDR3 length: 15 residues. CDR3 loop: CASSLEQGGDSPLHF. DNA of the CDR3: TGTGCCAGCAGCTTGGAACAGGGTGGTGATTCACCCCTCCACTTT.

The rearrangement uses TRBV7-2 and TRBJ2-7; TRBD2 agrees at 8 bases. This CDR3 region has 15 residues. Unmatched junction bases numbered 9, after V lost 6 bases and J lost 2 bases. Germline V gene lookup returns CDR1 SGHTA and CDR2 FQGNSA. Here the CDR3 reads CASRPSGPRPYEQYF. In DNA form, the CDR3 reads TGTGCCAGCAGGCCTAGCGGGCCTCGTCCCTACGAGCAGTACTTC.

The gene calls are TRBV4-1 and TRBJ2-3, with 13 bases fitting TRBD2. Germline V CDR1 and CDR2: MGHRA, YSYEKL. The CDR3 is 19 amino acids. With V trimmed by 3 bases and J by 6 bases, 15 bases remained unmatched. The CDR3 loop reads CASSHPTATSGRLGDTQYF. The CDR3 region has the DNA TGCGCCAGCAGCCACCCAACGGCGACTAGCGGGAGGTTGGGGGATACGCAGTATTTT.